This entry lists 16 T cell receptor beta chains sequenced from one sample in a study of control samples from healthy donors and cancer patients. TCRdb's table, derived via immunoSEQ multiplex PCR, lists solely in-frame clones and lacks some. The data contain about 120,000 clones, 93% of them singletons. Sequencing input: blood. Every receptor here comes from a man aged 25 to 40 in good health.

The J gene is TRBJ2-1, the V gene TRBV10-3; D remains ambiguous. The length of the CDR3 is 14 residues. V lost 2 bases and J 2 bases, leaving 7 bases between the germline ends. Germline CDR1 ENHRY, CDR2 SYGVKD. CDR3 nucleotides: TGTGCCATCAGTGAGGTGAGAACCTACAATGAGCAGTTCTTC. Protein: CAISEVRTYNEQFF.

About this clone itself: Different DNA sequences within this sample yield the same CDR3. The chain is built from TRBV4-1 and TRBJ1-2, with no clear D. The CDR3 covers 14 residues. Germline CDR1 and CDR2: MGHRA and YSYEKL. V shed 0 bases and J shed 2 bases, with 7 bases lying between them. The CDR3 DNA reads TGCGCCAGCAGCCAAGAATTAGGAAACTATGGCTACACCTTC. Residues: CASSQELGNYGYTF.

The CDR3 sequence: CASSRQGTNDYGYTF. The CDR3 DNA reads TGTGCCAGCAGCCGACAGGGGACCAACGACTATGGCTACACCTTC. The rearrangement links TRBV5-6 to TRBJ1-2; 8 positions agree with TRBD1. After removal of 4 bases from V and 3 bases from J, the junction contained 8 bases not matched to a gene. The CDR3 extends over 15 amino acids. CDR1 is SGHDT, CDR2 YYEEEE, per germline. The whole variable domain, filled in from reference TRBV5-6 and TRBJ1-2, reads DAGVTQSPTHLIKTRGQQVTLRCSPKSGHDTVSWYQQALGQGPQFIFQYYEEEERQRGNFPDRFSGHQFPNYSSELNVNALLLGDSALYLCASSRQGTNDYGYTFGSGTRLTVV.

The V and J genes are TRBV7-2 and TRBJ2-1, with D tentatively TRBD2 (6 bases). The V and J ends lost 1 base and 9 bases respectively, with 10 bases between them. The CDR3 is 13 residues long. Germline CDR1 and CDR2: SGHTA and FQGNSA. The CDR3 reads CASSLEPGGEQFF. In DNA, the CDR3 is TGTGCCAGCAGCTTAGAGCCCGGGGGTGAGCAGTTCTTC.

The J gene is TRBJ1-1, the V gene TRBV7-2; no clear D gene. The CDR3 is made up of 12 amino acids. The V end lost 5 bases, the J end lost 3 bases, and 7 bases lay between the germline ends. The germline gives CDR1 SGHTA, CDR2 FQGNSA. The CDR3 sequence is CASSPIDTEAFF. The CDR3 region has the DNA TGTGCCAGCAGCCCCATCGACACTGAAGCTTTCTTT. The variable domain in full, completed from reference TRBV7-2 and TRBJ1-1, reads GAGVSQSPSNKVTEKGKDVELRCDPISGHTALYWYRQSLGQGLEFLIYFQGNSAPDKSGLPSDRFSAERTGGSVSTLTIQRTQQEDSAVYLCASSPIDTEAFFGQGTRLTVV.

The V call is TRBV4-2, the J call TRBJ1-2; D is undetermined. The germline V gene has CDR1 LGHNA and CDR2 YNFKEQ. The CDR3 loop spans 12 amino acids. The ends were cut back, 6 bases at V and 7 bases at J, with 12 bases in the middle. As DNA, the CDR3 is TGTGCCAGCAGTCCTGCCGGTAGTGGCTACACCTTC. Its protein product is CASSPAGSGYTF.

The DNA for the CDR3 is TGTGCCAGCAGTGAGGCCGGGAAAAACTATGGCTACACCTTC. Its protein is CASSEAGKNYGYTF. This rearrangement joins TRBV25-1 to TRBJ1-2; the D is unclear. The CDR3 consists of 14 residues. Trimming left V 3 bases short and J 2 bases short, with 10 bases between. Per the germline V gene, CDR1 is MGHDK and CDR2 is SYGVNS.

This clone is a singleton in its sample. The V and J genes are TRBV3-1 (or the pseudogene TRBV3-2) and TRBJ1-1; D call uncertain. The CDR3 totals 13 residues. Germline CDR1 and CDR2: LGHDT and YNNKEL (reference sequence). Trimming removed 0 bases from V and 4 bases from J, with 6 bases in between. CDR3 DNA sequence: TGTGCCAGCAGCCAAGATCTAGGCACTGAAGCTTTCTTT. Its translation: CASSQDLGTEAFF.

The V and J genes are TRBV6-5 and TRBJ1-2; D is unresolved. The CDR3 is made up of 14 amino acids. Germline V gives CDR1 MNHEY, CDR2 SVGAGI. Trimming took 2 bases from V and 8 from J, leaving 15 bases between them. In nucleotides, the CDR3 is TGTGCCAGCAGTTACGAGGGATTCGACGGCGGCTACACCTTC. Protein sequence: CASSYEGFDGGYTF.

The chain recombines TRBV7-9 with TRBJ2-1; no firm D call. The length of the CDR3 is 13 residues. V lost 2 bases and J 2 bases, leaving 4 bases between the germline ends. Germline V gives CDR1 SEHNR, CDR2 FQNEAQ (reference sequence). The CDR3 sequence is CASSLTPYNEQFF. CDR3 nucleotides: TGTGCCAGCAGCTTAACACCCTACAATGAGCAGTTCTTC.

The chain links TRBV6-5 to TRBJ2-5, with D perhaps TRBD1 (6 bases). V was shortened by 2 bases and J by 5 bases, with 9 bases between the two germline ends. The CDR3 length is 13 residues. CDR1 is MNHEY and CDR2 is SVGAGI in the germline V gene. This CDR3 is CASSYQGMETQYF. The CDR3 nucleotides are TGTGCCAGCAGTTACCAGGGGATGGAGACCCAGTACTTC.

CDR3 bases: TGTGCCAGCAGGGGGACATGGAACACTGAAGCTTTCTTT. It encodes CASRGTWNTEAFF. This chain links TRBV2 with TRBJ1-1, with D possibly being TRBD1 (6 bases). The V gene's germline CDR1 is SNHLY and CDR2 FYNNEI. The CDR3 runs to 13 residues. V dropped 6 bases and J dropped 1 base, with 9 bases sitting between them.

V usage is TRBV7-2 and J usage is TRBJ1-2, with 12 bases lining up with TRBD1. Per the germline V gene, CDR1 is SGHTA and CDR2 is FQGNSA. CDR3 length: 15 amino acids. V was pared by 1 base and J by 7 bases, with 4 bases of the junction left unmatched. CDR3 in amino acids: CASSLVPGQGAGYTF. The CDR3 nucleotides are TGTGCCAGCAGCTTAGTACCGGGACAGGGGGCTGGCTACACCTTC.

This sequence joins TRBV2 and TRBJ2-1; 13 bases are a match to TRBD2. CDR3 length equals 15 residues. The V gene end was trimmed by 4 bases and the J gene end by 5 bases; junction bases not matched to a gene: 2. Germline V gene data show CDR1 as SNHLY and CDR2 as FYNNEI. The CDR3 is CASSATSGGNNEQFF. For the CDR3, the DNA is TGTGCCAGCAGTGCGACTAGCGGGGGGAACAATGAGCAGTTCTTC.

The chain is built from TRBV6-4 and TRBJ1-6; D unclear. This CDR3 comprises 13 residues. Germline V gene sequence: CDR1 MRHNA, CDR2 SNTAGT. V was pared by 2 bases and J by 7 bases, with 6 bases between. The CDR3 reads CASSDSWNSPLHF. The CDR3 nucleotides are TGTGCCAGCAGTGACAGCTGGAATTCACCCCTCCACTTT.

V usage is TRBV5-6 and J usage is TRBJ1-1; 9 bases agree with TRBD1. Trimming at V came to 1 base and at J to 6 bases, leaving 7 bases not matched to a gene. In germline, CDR1 is SGHDT, CDR2 YYEEEE. The CDR3 consists of 15 residues. CDR3 protein: CASSLTGGAEAEAFF. CDR3 coding DNA: TGTGCCAGCAGCTTGACAGGGGGCGCCGAGGCTGAAGCTTTCTTT.